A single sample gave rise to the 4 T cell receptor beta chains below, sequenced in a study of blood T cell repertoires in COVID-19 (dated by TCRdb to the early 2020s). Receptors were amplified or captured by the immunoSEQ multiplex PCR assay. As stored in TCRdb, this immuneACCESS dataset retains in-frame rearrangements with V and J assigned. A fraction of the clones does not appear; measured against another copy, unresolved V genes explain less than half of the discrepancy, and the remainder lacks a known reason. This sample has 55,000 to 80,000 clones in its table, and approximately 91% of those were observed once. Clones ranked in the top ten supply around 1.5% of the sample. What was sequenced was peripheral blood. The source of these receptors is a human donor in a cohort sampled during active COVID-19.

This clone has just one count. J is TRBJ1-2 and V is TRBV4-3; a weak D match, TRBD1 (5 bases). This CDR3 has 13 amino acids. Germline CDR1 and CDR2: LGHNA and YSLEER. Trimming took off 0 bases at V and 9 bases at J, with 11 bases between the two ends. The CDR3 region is CASSQDSGVRYTF. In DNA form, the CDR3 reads TGCGCCAGCAGCCAAGATTCGGGGGTCCGCTACACCTTC.

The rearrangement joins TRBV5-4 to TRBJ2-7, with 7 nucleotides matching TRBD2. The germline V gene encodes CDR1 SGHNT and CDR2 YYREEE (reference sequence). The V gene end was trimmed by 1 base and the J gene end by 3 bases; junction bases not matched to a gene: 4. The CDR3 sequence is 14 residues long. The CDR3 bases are TGTGCCAGCAGCTTGCCTAGCGGCCACTACGAGCAGTACTTC. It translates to CASSLPSGHYEQYF.

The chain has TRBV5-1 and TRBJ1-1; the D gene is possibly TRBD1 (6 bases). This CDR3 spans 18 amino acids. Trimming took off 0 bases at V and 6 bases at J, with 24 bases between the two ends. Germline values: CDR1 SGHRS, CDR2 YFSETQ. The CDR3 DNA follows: TGCGCCAGCAGCTTGGCCAACTCGGTGGGCAGGGGTTTCCCTGAAGCTTTCTTT. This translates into CASSLANSVGRGFPEAFF.

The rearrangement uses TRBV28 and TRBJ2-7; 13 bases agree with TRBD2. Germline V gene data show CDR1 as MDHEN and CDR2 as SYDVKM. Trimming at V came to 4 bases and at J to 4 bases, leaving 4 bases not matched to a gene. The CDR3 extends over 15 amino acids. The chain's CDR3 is CASSYRTSGRYEQYF. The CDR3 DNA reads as TGTGCCAGCAGTTACCGGACTAGCGGGAGATACGAGCAGTACTTC.